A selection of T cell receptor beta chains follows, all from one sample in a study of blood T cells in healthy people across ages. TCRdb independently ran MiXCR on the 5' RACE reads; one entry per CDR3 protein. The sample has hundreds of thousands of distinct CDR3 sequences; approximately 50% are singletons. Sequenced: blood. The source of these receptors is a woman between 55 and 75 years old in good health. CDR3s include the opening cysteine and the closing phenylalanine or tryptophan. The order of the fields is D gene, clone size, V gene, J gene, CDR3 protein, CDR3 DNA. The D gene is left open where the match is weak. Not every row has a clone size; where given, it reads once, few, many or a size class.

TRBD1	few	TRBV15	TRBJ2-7	CATSRGGTGSYEQYF	TGTGCCACCAGCAGAGGGGGGACAGGGTCCTACGAGCAGTACTTC
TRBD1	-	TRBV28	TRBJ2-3	CASSFRGQQASVQYF	TGTGCCAGCAGTTTCAGGGGGCAGCAAGCGAGCGTGCAGTATTTT
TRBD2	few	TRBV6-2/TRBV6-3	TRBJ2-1	CASTEGTSNEQFF	TGTGCCAGCACTGAAGGGACTAGCAATGAGCAGTTCTTC
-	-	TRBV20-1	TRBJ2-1	CSARRSYREIKGPNEQFF	TGCAGTGCTAGAAGGTCCTATAGAGAGATAAAAGGACCCAATGAGCAGTTCTTC
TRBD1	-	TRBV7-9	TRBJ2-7	CASSVTEGAILEQYF	TGTGCCAGCAGCGTCACCGAGGGGGCTATCCTAGAGCAGTACTTC
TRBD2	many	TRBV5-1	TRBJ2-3	CASSPLAGTDTQYF	TGCGCCAGCAGCCCACTAGCGGGCACAGATACGCAGTATTTT
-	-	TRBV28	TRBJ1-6	CASSFFGEANSPLHF	TGTGCCAGCAGTTTCTTTGGGGAGGCTAATTCACCCCTCCACTTT
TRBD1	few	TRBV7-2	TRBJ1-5	CASSTRGPQPQHF	TGTGCCAGCAGCACCAGGGGGCCTCAGCCCCAGCATTTT
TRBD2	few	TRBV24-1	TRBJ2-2	CATSGASGRVNTGELFF	TGTGCCACCAGTGGGGCTAGCGGGAGAGTGAACACCGGGGAGCTGTTTTTT
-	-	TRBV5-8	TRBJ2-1	CASSFLLGVDEQFF	TGTGCCAGCAGCTTTTTGTTGGGGGTCGATGAGCAGTTCTTC
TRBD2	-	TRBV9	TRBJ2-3	CASSVTLAGGPGDTQYF	TGTGCCAGCAGCGTAACGCTGGCGGGAGGGCCGGGAGATACGCAGTATTTT
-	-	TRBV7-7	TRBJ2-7	CASSLAQGWRYEQYF	TGTGCCAGCAGCTTAGCGCAGGGATGGCGATACGAGCAGTACTTC
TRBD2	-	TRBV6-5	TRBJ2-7	CASSKAGGSLGYEQYF	TGTGCCAGCAGTAAGGCGGGCGGGAGCTTGGGGTACGAGCAGTACTTC
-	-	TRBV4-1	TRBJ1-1	CASSQDQGLWTEAFF	TGCGCCAGCAGCCAAGATCAGGGGTTATGGACTGAAGCTTTCTTT
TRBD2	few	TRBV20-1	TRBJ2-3	CSVPGLATDTQYF	TGCAGTGTACCGGGACTAGCCACAGATACGCAGTATTTT
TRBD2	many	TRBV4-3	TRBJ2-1	CASSQLAGGSDSEQFF	TGCGCCAGCAGCCAACTAGCGGGAGGGTCAGACAGTGAGCAGTTCTTC
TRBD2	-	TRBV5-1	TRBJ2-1	CASSLGAGGHHEQFF	TGCGCCAGCAGCTTGGGGGCGGGAGGACATCATGAGCAGTTCTTC
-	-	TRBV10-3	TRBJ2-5	CAISESRTDNEQYF	TGTGCCATCAGTGAGTCTAGGACTGACAATGAGCAGTACTTC
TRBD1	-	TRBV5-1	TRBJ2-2	CASSFDRGSTGELFF	TGCGCCAGCAGCTTCGACAGGGGAAGCACCGGGGAGCTGTTTTTT
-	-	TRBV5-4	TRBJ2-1	CASSPRVLDYNEQFF	TGTGCCAGCAGCCCCAGGGTGCTGGACTACAATGAGCAGTTCTTC
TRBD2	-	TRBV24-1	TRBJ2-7	CATSDSPGLAGVYEQYF	TGTGCCACCAGTGATTCTCCGGGACTAGCGGGAGTCTACGAGCAGTACTTC
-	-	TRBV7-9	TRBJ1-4	CASSSAAPSNEKLFF	TGTGCCAGCAGCTCAGCGGCGCCTTCGAATGAAAAACTGTTTTTT
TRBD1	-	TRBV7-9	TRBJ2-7	CASTLDRPSYEQYF	TGTGCCAGCACCTTGGACAGGCCTTCCTACGAGCAGTACTTC
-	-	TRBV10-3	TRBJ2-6	CAISETTGPNPGANVLTF	TGTGCCATCAGTGAGACGACCGGGCCCAACCCTGGGGCCAACGTCCTGACTTTC
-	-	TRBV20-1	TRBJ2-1	CSASTAGRGGTVFNEQFF	TGCAGTGCGAGCACGGCTGGGCGCGGAGGTACCGTTTTCAATGAGCAGTTCTTC
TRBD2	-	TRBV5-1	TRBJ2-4	CASSSGPAGGVIQYF	TGCGCCAGCAGCTCGGGACCAGCGGGAGGGGTCATTCAGTACTTC
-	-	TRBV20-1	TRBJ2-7	CSAYAPDSPAPYEQYF	TGCAGTGCATACGCCCCGGACTCACCTGCCCCCTACGAGCAGTACTTC
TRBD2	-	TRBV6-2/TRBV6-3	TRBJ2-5	CASSYPRLAGNQETQYF	TGTGCCAGCAGTTACCCGAGACTAGCGGGAAACCAAGAGACCCAGTACTTC
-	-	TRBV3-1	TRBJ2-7	CASSQEGIRGCEQYF	TGTGCCAGCAGCCAAGAAGGTATCCGCGGCTGCGAGCAGTACTTC
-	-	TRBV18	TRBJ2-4	CASSPSEAKNIQYF	TGTGCCAGCTCACCCTCGGAAGCCAAAAACATTCAGTACTTC
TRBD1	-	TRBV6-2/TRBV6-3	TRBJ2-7	CASSSYRDRGSYEQYF	TGTGCCAGCAGCTCCTACAGGGACAGGGGCTCCTACGAGCAGTACTTC
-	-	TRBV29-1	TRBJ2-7	CSVDSTATYNEQYF	TGCAGCGTCGACTCGACTGCTACCTACAATGAGCAGTACTTC
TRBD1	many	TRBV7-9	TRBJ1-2	CASSLPQGPGDGYTF	TGTGCCAGCAGCCTACCACAGGGGCCGGGGGATGGCTACACCTTC
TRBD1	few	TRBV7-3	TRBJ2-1	CASSFPGQGRDEQFF	TGTGCCAGCAGCTTCCCGGGACAGGGAAGGGATGAGCAGTTCTTC
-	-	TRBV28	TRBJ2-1	CASSEAGREQFF	TGTGCCAGCAGTGAGGCTGGCCGTGAGCAGTTCTTC
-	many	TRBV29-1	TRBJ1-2	CSVAVSNYGYTF	TGCAGCGTTGCGGTCAGCAACTATGGCTACACCTTC
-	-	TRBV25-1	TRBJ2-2	CASSYANTGELFF	TGTGCCAGCAGCTATGCGAACACCGGGGAGCTGTTTTTT
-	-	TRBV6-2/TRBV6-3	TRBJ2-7	CASSSLIRGEQYF	TGTGCCAGCAGTTCATTAATAAGGGGCGAGCAGTACTTC
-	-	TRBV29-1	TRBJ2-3	CSVGHSQTVGAQYF	TGCAGCGTGGGGCATAGCCAGACTGTAGGGGCGCAGTATTTT
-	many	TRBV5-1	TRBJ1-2	CASSFRDKKRSYTF	TGCGCCAGCAGCTTCCGGGACAAAAAACGGAGCTACACCTTC
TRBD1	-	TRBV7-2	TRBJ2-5	CASSFPGTVQETQYF	TGTGCCAGCAGCTTCCCCGGGACAGTACAAGAGACCCAGTACTTC
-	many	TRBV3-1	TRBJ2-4	CASSRSGVIQYF	TGTGCCAGCAGTCGCAGTGGAGTCATTCAGTACTTC